The clone carrying this TCR beta chain has a single count. Its antigen is undetermined. The protocol was immunoSEQ multiplex PCR, while the TCRdb copy is restricted to in-frame clones and leaves out a portion. The data contain some 120,000 clones, over 75% of them singletons. This record belongs to a study of T cell responses to AZD1222 COVID-19 vaccine. Study-wide results and limits: CD4 TCRs associated with vaccination spanned spike, dominating at 160-218 and 743-854.

The source was peripheral blood, collected on day 0 of MenACWY control vaccination. This clonotype was obtained from an adult in good health.

CDR3 nucleotide sequence: TGTGCCAGCATAGGGACTAGCGGGGGCCGAGAGCAGTTCTTC. Protein sequence: CASIGTSGGREQFF. The V gene is TRBV2, the J gene TRBJ2-1; TRBD2 agrees at 14 bases. The germline V gene encodes CDR1 SNHLY and CDR2 FYNNEI. J was trimmed by 10 bases and V by 7 bases; bases with no gene match: 6. The CDR3 is made up of 14 amino acids.